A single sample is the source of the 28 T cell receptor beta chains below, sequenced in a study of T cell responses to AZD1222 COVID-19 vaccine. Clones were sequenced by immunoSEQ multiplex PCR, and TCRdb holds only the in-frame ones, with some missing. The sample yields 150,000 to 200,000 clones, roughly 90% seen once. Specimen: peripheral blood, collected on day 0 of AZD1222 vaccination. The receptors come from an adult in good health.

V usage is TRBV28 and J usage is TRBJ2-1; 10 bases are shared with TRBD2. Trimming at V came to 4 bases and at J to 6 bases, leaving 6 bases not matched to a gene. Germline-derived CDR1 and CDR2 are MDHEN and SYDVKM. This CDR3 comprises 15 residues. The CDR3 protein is CASSSPAGGPNEQFF. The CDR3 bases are TGTGCCAGCAGTTCGCCAGCGGGAGGGCCCAATGAGCAGTTCTTC.

The CDR3 loop is CASSVWGSGANVLTF. CDR3 in DNA: TGTGCCAGCAGTGTCTGGGGCTCTGGGGCCAACGTCCTGACTTTC. V gene TRBV2 combines with J gene TRBJ2-6, with D unclear. V gave up 4 bases and J gave up 0 bases, with 7 bases separating them. This CDR3 spans 15 amino acids. Germline assignment: CDR1 SNHLY and CDR2 FYNNEI.

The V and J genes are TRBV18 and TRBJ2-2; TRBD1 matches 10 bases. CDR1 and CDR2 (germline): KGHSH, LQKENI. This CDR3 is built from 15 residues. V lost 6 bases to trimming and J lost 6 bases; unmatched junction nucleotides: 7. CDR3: CASSPTGGASGELFF. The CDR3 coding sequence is TGTGCCAGCTCTCCGACAGGGGGCGCGTCCGGGGAGCTGTTTTTT.

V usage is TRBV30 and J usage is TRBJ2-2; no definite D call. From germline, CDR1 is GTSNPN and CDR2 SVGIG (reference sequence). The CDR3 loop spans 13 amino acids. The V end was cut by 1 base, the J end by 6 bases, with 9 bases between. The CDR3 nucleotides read TGTGCCTGGAGTGGTCTACCCGCCGGGGAGCTGTTTTTT. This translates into CAWSGLPAGELFF.

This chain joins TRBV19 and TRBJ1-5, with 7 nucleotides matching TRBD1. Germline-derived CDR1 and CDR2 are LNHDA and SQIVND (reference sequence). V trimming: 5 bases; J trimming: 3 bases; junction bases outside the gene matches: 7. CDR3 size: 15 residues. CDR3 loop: CASSQTGTVNQPQHF. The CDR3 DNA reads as TGTGCCAGTAGTCAAACCGGGACAGTCAATCAGCCCCAGCATTTT.

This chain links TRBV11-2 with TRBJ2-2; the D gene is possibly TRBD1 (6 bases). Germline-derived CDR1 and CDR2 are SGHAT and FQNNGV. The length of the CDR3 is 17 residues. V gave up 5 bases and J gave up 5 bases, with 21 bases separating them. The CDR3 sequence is CASSPTVPQGRTGELFF. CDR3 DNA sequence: TGTGCCAGCAGCCCCACCGTCCCCCAGGGGCGGACCGGGGAGCTGTTTTTT.

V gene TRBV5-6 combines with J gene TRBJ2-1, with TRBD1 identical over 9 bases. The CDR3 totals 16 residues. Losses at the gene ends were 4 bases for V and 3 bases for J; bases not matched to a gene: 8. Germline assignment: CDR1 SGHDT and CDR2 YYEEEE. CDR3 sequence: CASSLMRDRVYNEQFF. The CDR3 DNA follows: TGTGCCAGCAGCCTCATGAGGGACAGGGTCTACAATGAGCAGTTCTTC.

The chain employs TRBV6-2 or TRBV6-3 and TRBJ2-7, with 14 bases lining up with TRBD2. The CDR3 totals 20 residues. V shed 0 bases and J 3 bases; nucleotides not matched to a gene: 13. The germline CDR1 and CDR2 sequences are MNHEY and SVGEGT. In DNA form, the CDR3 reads TGTGCCAGCAGTTACTCGAGTTCCGCCGGGACTAGCGGGAGAAACTACGAGCAGTACTTC. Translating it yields CASSYSSSAGTSGRNYEQYF.

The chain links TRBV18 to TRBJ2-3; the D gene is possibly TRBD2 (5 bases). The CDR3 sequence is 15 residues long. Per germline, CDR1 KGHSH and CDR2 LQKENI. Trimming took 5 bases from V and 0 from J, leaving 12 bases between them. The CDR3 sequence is CASSIGVPSTDTQYF. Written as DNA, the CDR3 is TGTGCCAGCTCAATCGGGGTTCCTAGCACAGATACGCAGTATTTT.

The CDR3 region is CASSLDGGARGVYEQYF. The CDR3 DNA sequence: TGTGCCAGCAGCTTAGATGGGGGGGCCAGGGGTGTCTACGAGCAGTACTTC. This chain uses TRBV7-8 with TRBJ2-7; the D gene is possibly TRBD2 (7 bases). Per germline, CDR1 SGHVS and CDR2 FQNEAQ. Deletions cut 1 base from V and 3 bases from J, with 19 bases between. The CDR3 runs to 17 residues.

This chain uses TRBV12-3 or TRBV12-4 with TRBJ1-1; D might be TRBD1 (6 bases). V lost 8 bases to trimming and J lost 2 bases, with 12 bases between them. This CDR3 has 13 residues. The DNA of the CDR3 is TGTGCCAGCGGGGGCCAGGGTAACACTGAAGCTTTCTTT. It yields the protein CASGGQGNTEAFF.

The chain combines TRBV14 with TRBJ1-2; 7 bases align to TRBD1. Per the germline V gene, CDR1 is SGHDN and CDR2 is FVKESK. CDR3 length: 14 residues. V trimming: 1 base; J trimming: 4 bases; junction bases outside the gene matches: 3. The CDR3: CASSQVAGGYGYTF. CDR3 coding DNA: TGTGCCAGCAGCCAAGTCGCAGGGGGCTATGGCTACACCTTC.

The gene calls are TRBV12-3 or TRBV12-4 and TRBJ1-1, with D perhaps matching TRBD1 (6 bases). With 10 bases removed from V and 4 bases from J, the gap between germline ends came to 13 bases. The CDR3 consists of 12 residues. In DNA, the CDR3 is TGTGCCACCACTGGGGGGGCCACTGAAGCTTTCTTT. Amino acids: CATTGGATEAFF.

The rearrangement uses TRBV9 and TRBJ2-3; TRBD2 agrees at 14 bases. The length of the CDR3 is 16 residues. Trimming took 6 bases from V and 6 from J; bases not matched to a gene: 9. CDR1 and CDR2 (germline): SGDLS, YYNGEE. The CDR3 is CASTSGLAGVGDTQYF. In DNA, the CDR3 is TGTGCCAGCACCTCGGGACTAGCGGGAGTTGGGGATACGCAGTATTTT.

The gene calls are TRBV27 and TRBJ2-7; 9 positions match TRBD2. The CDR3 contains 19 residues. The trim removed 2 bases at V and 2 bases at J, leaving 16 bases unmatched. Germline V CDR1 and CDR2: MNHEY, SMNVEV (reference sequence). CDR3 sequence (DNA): TGTGCCAGCAGTTTACTTAGCGGGAGAGGGGACCTAAACACCTACGAGCAGTACTTC. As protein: CASSLLSGRGDLNTYEQYF.

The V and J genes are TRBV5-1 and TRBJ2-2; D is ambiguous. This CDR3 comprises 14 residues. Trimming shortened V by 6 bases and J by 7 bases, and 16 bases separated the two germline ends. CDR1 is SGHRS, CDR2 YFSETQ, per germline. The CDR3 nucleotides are TGCGCCAGCACCATCAAGTCGGGTATCGGGGAGCTGTTTTTT. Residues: CASTIKSGIGELFF.

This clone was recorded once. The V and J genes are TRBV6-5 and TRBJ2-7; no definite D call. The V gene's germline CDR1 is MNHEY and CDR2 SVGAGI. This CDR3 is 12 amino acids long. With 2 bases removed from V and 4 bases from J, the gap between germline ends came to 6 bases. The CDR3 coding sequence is TGTGCCAGCAGTTACGGCAGATACGAGCAGTACTTC. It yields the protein CASSYGRYEQYF.

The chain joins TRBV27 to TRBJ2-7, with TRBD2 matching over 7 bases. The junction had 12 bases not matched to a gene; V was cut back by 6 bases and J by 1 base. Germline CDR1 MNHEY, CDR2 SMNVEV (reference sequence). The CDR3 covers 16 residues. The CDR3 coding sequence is TGTGCCAGCAGCGCCGGGACTATTCCTAATTCCTACGAGCAGTACTTC. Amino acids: CASSAGTIPNSYEQYF.

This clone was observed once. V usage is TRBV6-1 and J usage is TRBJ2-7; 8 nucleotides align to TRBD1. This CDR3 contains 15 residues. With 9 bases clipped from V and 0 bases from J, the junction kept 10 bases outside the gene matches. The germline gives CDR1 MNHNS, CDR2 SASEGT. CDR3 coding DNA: TGTGCCAGTAACGGACAGGGATCGAGCTCCTACGAGCAGTACTTC. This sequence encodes CASNGQGSSSYEQYF.

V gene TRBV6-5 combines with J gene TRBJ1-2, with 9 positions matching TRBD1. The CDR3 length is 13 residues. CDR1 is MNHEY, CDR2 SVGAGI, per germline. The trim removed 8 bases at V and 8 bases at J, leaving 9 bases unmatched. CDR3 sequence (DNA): TGTGCCAGCCGGGAGAACAGGGGGCTGGGCTACACCTTC. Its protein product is CASRENRGLGYTF.

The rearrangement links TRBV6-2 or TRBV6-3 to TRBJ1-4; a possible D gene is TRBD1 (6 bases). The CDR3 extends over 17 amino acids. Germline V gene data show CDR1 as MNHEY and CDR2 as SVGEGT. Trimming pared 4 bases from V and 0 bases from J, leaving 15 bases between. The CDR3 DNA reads TGTGCCAGCAGTTCACGCCTGGGGGCTGCAACTAATGAAAAACTGTTTTTT. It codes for CASSSRLGAATNEKLFF.

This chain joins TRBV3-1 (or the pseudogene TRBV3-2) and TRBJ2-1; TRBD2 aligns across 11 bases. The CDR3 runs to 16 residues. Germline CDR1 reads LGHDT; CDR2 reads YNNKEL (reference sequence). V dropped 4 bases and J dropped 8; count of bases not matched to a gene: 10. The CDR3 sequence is CASSPRSTSGAYEQFF. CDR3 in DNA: TGTGCCAGCAGCCCGCGTTCGACTAGCGGGGCCTATGAGCAGTTCTTC.

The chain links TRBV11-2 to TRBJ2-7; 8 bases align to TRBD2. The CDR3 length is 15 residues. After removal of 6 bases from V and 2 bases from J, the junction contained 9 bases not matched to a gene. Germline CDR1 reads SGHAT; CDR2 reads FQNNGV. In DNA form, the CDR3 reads TGTGCCAGCAGGTCCCCGGGACTAGTAGCCTACGAGCAGTACTTC. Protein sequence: CASRSPGLVAYEQYF.

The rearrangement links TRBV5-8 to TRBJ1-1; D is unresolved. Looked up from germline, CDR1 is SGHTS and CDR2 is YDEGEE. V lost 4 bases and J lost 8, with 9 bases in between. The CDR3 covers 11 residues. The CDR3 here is CASSDQEEAFF. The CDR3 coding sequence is TGTGCCAGCAGCGACCAAGAGGAAGCTTTCTTT.

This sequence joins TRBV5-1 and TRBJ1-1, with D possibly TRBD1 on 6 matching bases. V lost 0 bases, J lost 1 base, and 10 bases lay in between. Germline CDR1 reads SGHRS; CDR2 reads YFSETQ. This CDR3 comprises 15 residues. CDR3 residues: CASSLEGEANTEAFF. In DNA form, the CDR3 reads TGCGCCAGCAGCTTGGAGGGGGAAGCGAACACTGAAGCTTTCTTT.

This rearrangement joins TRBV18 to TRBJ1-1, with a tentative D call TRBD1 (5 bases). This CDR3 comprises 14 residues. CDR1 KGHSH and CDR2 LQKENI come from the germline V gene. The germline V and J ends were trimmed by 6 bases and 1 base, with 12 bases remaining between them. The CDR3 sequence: CASSPARGNTEAFF. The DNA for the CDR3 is TGTGCCAGCTCCCCTGCGAGGGGGAACACTGAAGCTTTCTTT.

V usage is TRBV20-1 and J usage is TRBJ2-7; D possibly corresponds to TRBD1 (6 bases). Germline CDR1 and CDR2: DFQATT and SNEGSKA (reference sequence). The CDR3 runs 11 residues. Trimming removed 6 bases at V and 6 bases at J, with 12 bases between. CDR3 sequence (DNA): TGCAGTGCCAGGGGTCCCGCCGAGCAGTACTTC. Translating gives CSARGPAEQYF.

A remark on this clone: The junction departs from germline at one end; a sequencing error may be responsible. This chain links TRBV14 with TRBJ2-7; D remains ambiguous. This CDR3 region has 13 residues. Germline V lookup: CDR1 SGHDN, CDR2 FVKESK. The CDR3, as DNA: TGTGCCAGCAGCCAAGACCCGAACCGCCCAAGGCTTTTC. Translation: CASSQDPNRPRLF.